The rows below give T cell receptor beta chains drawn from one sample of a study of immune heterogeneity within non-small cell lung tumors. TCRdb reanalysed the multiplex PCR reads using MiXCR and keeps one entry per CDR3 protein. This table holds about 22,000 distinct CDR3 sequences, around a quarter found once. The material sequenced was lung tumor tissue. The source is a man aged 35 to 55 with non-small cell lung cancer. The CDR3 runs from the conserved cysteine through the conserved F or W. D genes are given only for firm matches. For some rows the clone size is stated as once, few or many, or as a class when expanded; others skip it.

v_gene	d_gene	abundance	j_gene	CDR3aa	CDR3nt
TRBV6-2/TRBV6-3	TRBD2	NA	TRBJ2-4	CASSYSTVSAGGPSFDIQYF	TGTGCCAGCAGTTACTCGACTGTATCAGCGGGAGGGCCCTCTTTTGACATTCAGTACTTC
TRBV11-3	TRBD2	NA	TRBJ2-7	CASSQLAGGSYEQYF	TGTGCCAGCAGCCAACTAGCGGGAGGCTCATACGAGCAGTACTTC
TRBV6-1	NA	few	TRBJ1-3	CASTPSGRTGNTIYF	TGTGCCAGCACCCCCTCGGGCAGAACTGGAAACACCATATATTTT
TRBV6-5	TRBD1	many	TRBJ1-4	CASSYSTGGSEKLFF	TGTGCCAGCAGTTACTCAACAGGGGGAAGTGAAAAACTGTTTTTT
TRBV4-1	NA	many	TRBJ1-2	CASSQGGRGPTNYGYTF	TGCGCCAGCAGCCAAGGGGGCAGGGGCCCTACTAACTATGGCTACACCTTC
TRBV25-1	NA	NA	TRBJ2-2	CASSDRNTGELFF	TGTGCCAGCAGTGACAGAAACACCGGGGAGCTGTTTTTT
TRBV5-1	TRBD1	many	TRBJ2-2	CASRKGSGTGDTGELFF	TGCGCCAGCAGAAAGGGTTCCGGGACAGGGGACACCGGGGAGCTGTTTTTT
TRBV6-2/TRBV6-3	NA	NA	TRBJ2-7	CASSRCGGPLNEQYF	TGTGCCAGTAGCCGATGTGGAGGGCCGCTGAACGAGCAGTACTTC
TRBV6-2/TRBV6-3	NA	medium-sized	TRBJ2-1	CASSLAYEQFF	TGTGCCAGCAGTCTAGCGTATGAGCAGTTCTTC
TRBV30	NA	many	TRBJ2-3	CAWSPIRGQYF	TGTGCCTGGAGTCCTATCCGGGGGCAGTATTTT
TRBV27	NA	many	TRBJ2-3	CASRAGDKDTQYF	TGTGCCAGCAGGGCGGGCGACAAGGATACGCAGTATTTT
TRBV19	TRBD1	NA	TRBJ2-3	CASSLDRLADTQYF	TGTGCCAGTAGCCTGGACAGGCTGGCAGATACGCAGTATTTT